What follows is one T cell receptor beta chain and its context. Study processing details: Estimated nucleated cell counts came from reference gene primer amplification. TCRdb's table, derived via immunoSEQ multiplex PCR, lists solely in-frame clones and lacks some. V and J calls and clone size follow that table, whereas D and trimming were derived from the DNA. The sample holds almost 200,000 clones; about 86% are singletons and the top ten take 0.6% to 0.9%. The entry originates in a study of blood T cell repertoires in COVID-19. Background on the study: The origin of the acute and convalescent COVID-19 samples was the United States, Italy and Spain. The analysed material was cDNA or gDNA that came from T cells, B-cell-depleted T cells, or PBMCs.

Germline V lookup: CDR1 MGHRA, CDR2 YSYEKL. The CDR3 is 15 amino acids. Trimming shortened V by 0 bases and J by 3 bases, and 11 bases separated the two germline ends. The rearrangement uses TRBV4-1 and TRBJ1-2; D perhaps matches TRBD1 (5 bases). The sample taken for sequencing was peripheral blood. This receptor was obtained from a woman aged 65 to 85 with acute or convalescent COVID-19. The CDR3 DNA is TGCGCCAGCAGCCAAGATGCGTGGGGGGACTATGGCTACACCTTC. Translated, it gives CASSQDAWGDYGYTF.